This T cell receptor beta chain was profiled in a study of cytomegalovirus exposure and HLA in healthy donors. PCR used 60 Vbeta primers and 13 Jbeta primers. TCRdb keeps only in-frame clones here, not all; method: immunoSEQ multiplex PCR. The sample lists around 150,000 clones, 77% occurring once. The CDR3 has 13 amino acids. V gave up 0 bases and J gave up 7 bases, with 8 bases separating them. This clone was seen a handful of times. The rearrangement joins TRBV5-3 to TRBJ2-1; no reliable D call. TRBV5-3 is an ORF; its function is uncertain. The sequenced sample was PBMCs. The sequence was obtained from a woman in her forties in good health and CMV-seropositive. CDR3 sequence (DNA): TGTGCCAGAAGCTTGGGTATATTAAATGAGCAGTTCTTC. Translating gives CARSLGILNEQFF.